This T cell receptor (beta chain) was sequenced in a study of T cells expressing NK-cell markers. Study-level results: Among several donors, these clonotypes also ranked first in the CD3+CD56-NKG2C+ fraction.

Note on this clonotype: Its antigen is unidentified.

This CDR3 has 15 amino acids. TCRdb re-called the 5' RACE reads and catalogs CDR3 proteins one per entry, DNA excluded. The sample has 350,000 to 500,000 distinct CDR3 sequences, and its top ten clones hold under 7.5%. This clonotype was sampled from a woman aged 18 to 75 in good health. V gene TRBV12-3 or TRBV12-4 combines with J gene TRBJ2-7; TCRdb names TRBD2, which stays unverified in the absence of DNA. The material sequenced was blood T cells: a sorted CD56 or NKG2C T cell subset, CD4+ or CD8+ T cells, or bulk PBMC T cells (not recorded which). CDR3: CASSPRTSGLYEQYF.